This entry concerns a single T cell receptor beta chain. Its antigen is still unknown. This entry comes from a study of cytomegalovirus exposure and HLA in healthy donors. Study-level findings and limits: An analysis was carried out later, and it reportedly showed fewer N-insertions in an Asian-associated ancestry cluster than the approximately 670-donor mean.

Both 60 Vbeta primers and 13 Jbeta primers went into the PCR. Measured with immunoSEQ multiplex PCR; TCRdb has only the in-frame clones, and not every one. The sample has roughly 60,000 clones. V dropped 6 bases and J dropped 4 bases, with 10 bases sitting between them. The CDR3 is made up of 13 amino acids. Germline CDR1 is SNHLY and CDR2 is FYNNEI. The chain couples TRBV2 to TRBJ1-5; D remains ambiguous. Sequencing was carried out using PBMCs. This clonotype was sampled from a woman under 30 in good health and CMV-seronegative. The CDR3 spells CASSERVNQPQHF. The CDR3 bases are TGTGCCAGCAGCGAGAGAGTAAATCAGCCCCAGCATTTT.